Each of the 9 T cell receptor beta chains below was sequenced from the same sample in a study of T cells in Graves' hyperthyroidism and ophthalmopathy. What was amplified from RNA transcripts were TCR beta CDR3 regions. First-round RT-PCR with HTBI primers amplified the TCR CDR3 region. TCRdb used MiXCR to reprocess the multiplex PCR reads, holding one entry per CDR3 protein. The sample gives a few hundred thousand distinct CDR3 sequences, roughly 18% of which show up once; approximately 54% is in the top ten. Sequenced: blood. The source is a woman aged 45-65 years with Graves' hyperthyroidism.

This rearrangement joins TRBV30 to TRBJ1-3; D unresolved. V was clipped by 2 bases and J by 8 bases, with 7 bases between them. The germline gives CDR1 GTSNPN, CDR2 SVGIG (reference sequence). This CDR3 comprises 11 residues. In DNA form, the CDR3 reads TGTGCCTGGAGTCTGCCTGACACCATATATTTT. Its translation: CAWSLPDTIYF.

The genes are TRBV5-1 and TRBJ1-1; 7 bases are shared with TRBD1. J gave up 1 base and V 4 bases, and 4 bases lay outside the gene matches. Germline values: CDR1 SGHRS, CDR2 YFSETQ. The length of the CDR3 is 14 residues. The CDR3 is CASSTGTENTEAFF. DNA of the CDR3: TGCGCCAGCAGCACCGGGACAGAGAACACTGAAGCTTTCTTT.

Worth noting for this clonotype: One end of the junction does not line up with germline, which may come from a read error. The chain is built from TRBV3-1 and TRBJ2-5, with TRBD2 matching over 12 bases. This CDR3 has 16 amino acids. Germline values: CDR1 LGHDT, CDR2 YNNKEL (reference sequence). The CDR3, as DNA: TGTACCAGCAGCCTGGGACTAGCGGGCCTCCAAGAGACCCAGTACTTC. Residues: CTSSLGLAGLQETQYF.

This clonotype was picked up a small number of times. The V and J genes are TRBV6-4 and TRBJ2-7; 9 bases agree with TRBD1. V was pared by 4 bases and J by 6 bases, with 7 bases of the junction left unmatched. Germline-derived CDR1 and CDR2 are MRHNA and SNTAGT. The CDR3 has 14 amino acids. The CDR3 loop is CASSVSTGGLEQYV. CDR3 nucleotides: TGTGCCAGCAGTGTCTCGACAGGGGGTCTCGAGCAGTACGTC.

The table lists this clonotype with many counts. The rearrangement uses TRBV7-3 and TRBJ2-1, with D uncertain. CDR1 and CDR2 from the germline V gene are SGHTA and FQGTGA. The ends were cut back, 4 bases at V and 3 bases at J, with 4 bases in the middle. The CDR3 is 12 amino acids. CDR3 residues: CASSSNYNEQFF. The CDR3 DNA sequence: TGTGCCAGCAGCTCCAACTACAATGAGCAGTTCTTC.

This clonotype has a count of ten or more. This CDR3 is CASSQDSLYTEAFF. As DNA, the CDR3 is TGTGCCAGCAGCCAAGATTCTCTGTACACTGAAGCTTTCTTT. V is TRBV3-1 and J is TRBJ1-1; D is unresolved. CDR3 length equals 14 residues. Germline V CDR1 and CDR2: LGHDT, YNNKEL (reference sequence). Trimming stripped 0 bases from V and 3 bases from J, with 8 bases between.

This clonotype was observed at least ten times. The rearrangement joins TRBV11-2 to TRBJ2-5; 13 bases are a match to TRBD2. Germline V gene sequence: CDR1 SGHAT, CDR2 FQNNGV. J was trimmed by 5 bases and V by 1 base; bases with no gene match: 7. The CDR3 totals 17 residues. The CDR3 DNA sequence: TGTGCCAGCAGCTTAGGGACTAGCGGGAGATTCGGCGAGACCCAGTACTTC. Translation: CASSLGTSGRFGETQYF.

This clonotype showed up just a few times. The gene calls are TRBV5-1 and TRBJ2-5; D might be TRBD2 (6 bases). Per germline, CDR1 SGHRS and CDR2 YFSETQ. This CDR3 spans 14 amino acids. The ends were cut back, 4 bases at V and 5 bases at J, with 15 bases in the middle. CDR3 sequence reads: CASSPGSMGETQYF. The CDR3 DNA reads as TGCGCCAGCAGCCCCGGGAGTATGGGGGAGACCCAGTACTTC.

This clonotype was found many times. This chain joins TRBV20-1 and TRBJ1-2; D remains ambiguous. The germline CDR1 and CDR2 sequences are DFQATT and SNEGSKA (reference sequence). Between the trimmed V and J ends, which lost 2 bases and 6 bases, there was a span of 19 bases. The CDR3 length is 15 residues. This CDR3 is CSARPSGRRLNGYTF. CDR3 DNA: TGCAGTGCTAGACCCTCCGGCCGGAGGCTCAATGGCTACACCTTC.